The clone carrying this T cell receptor (beta chain) showed up just a few times. Germline V lookup: CDR1 SNHLY, CDR2 FYNNEI. The CDR3 runs 15 residues. V shed 6 bases and J 2 bases; nucleotides not matched to a gene: 7. The sample belongs to a study of blood T cell repertoires in COVID-19. Overall study context: There were acute and convalescent COVID-19 samples, and they came from the United States, Italy and Spain. T cells, B-cell-depleted T cells, or PBMCs supplied cDNA or gDNA.

Authors' analysis steps: By means of reference gene primer amplification, nucleated cell counts were estimated. Some clones are missing from TCRdb's copy, which holds only in-frame ones; the method was immunoSEQ multiplex PCR. V, J and clone size were drawn from that table, and D and trimming were deduced from the DNA. Of over 250,000 clones listed, around 89% were seen once; the top ten hold 0.75% to 1%. The source of this sequence is a woman in her thirties or forties who had recovered from COVID-19. The J gene is TRBJ2-1, the V gene TRBV2; 7 bases align to TRBD2. The sample consisted of peripheral blood. The CDR3 loop reads CASSYRGVPYNEQFF. The CDR3 coding sequence is TGTGCCAGCAGCTATCGGGGGGTTCCCTACAATGAGCAGTTCTTC.